This TCR beta chain came from a study of blood T cells in healthy people across ages. This clonotype was seen many times. The CDR3 is made up of 14 amino acids. V lost 3 bases and J lost 1, with 9 bases in between. In germline, CDR1 is DFQATT, CDR2 SNEGSKA (reference sequence). A second PCR, run for about 6 to 11 cycles, used a sample-barcoded 5' primer plus a J-beta primer mix. TCRdb fed the 5' RACE reads into MiXCR, producing one record per CDR3 protein. The repertoire holds roughly 1.5 million distinct CDR3 sequences, with approximately 43% as singletons. The chain couples TRBV20-1 to TRBJ2-2; D could derive from TRBD1 or TRBD2 (5 bases each). Sequencing used blood. This receptor was obtained from a woman under 30 in good health. CDR3: CSARGVRNTGELFF. The CDR3 DNA reads as TGCAGTGCTAGGGGGGTTAGGAACACCGGGGAGCTGTTTTTT.